Only a few counts were recorded for the clone carrying this T cell receptor beta chain. The antigen is not known. Amplified TCR beta CDR3 regions derived from RNA transcripts. During a first-round RT-PCR of the TCR CDR3, the HTBI primer set was used. TCRdb called the multiplex PCR reads again in MiXCR, with one record for every CDR3 protein. The table includes roughly 280,000 distinct CDR3 sequences, over 15% detected once. This sample was included in a study of T cells in Graves' hyperthyroidism and ophthalmopathy. Study information: The blood sample was taken at first diagnosis, before treatment began.

Study observations and caveats: Most thyroid clonotypes with frequency above 0.001 were detected in blood.

Diagnoses were made from clinical symptoms, serum measures (thyroxine and TRAb), thyroid ultrasound and orbital computed tomography. From germline, CDR1 is MNHEY and CDR2 SMNVEV (reference sequence). The CDR3 is made up of 14 amino acids. V was pared by 3 bases and J by 9 bases, with 4 bases of the junction left unmatched. The sequence came from a woman aged 60-75 years with Graves' ophthalmopathy. The sequenced material came from blood. The gene calls are TRBV27 and TRBJ1-6; 8 nucleotides line up with TRBD1. The CDR3 DNA sequence: TGTGCCAGCAGTTTTGGGGACAGGCGTTCACCCCTCCACTTT. Protein sequence: CASSFGDRRSPLHF.